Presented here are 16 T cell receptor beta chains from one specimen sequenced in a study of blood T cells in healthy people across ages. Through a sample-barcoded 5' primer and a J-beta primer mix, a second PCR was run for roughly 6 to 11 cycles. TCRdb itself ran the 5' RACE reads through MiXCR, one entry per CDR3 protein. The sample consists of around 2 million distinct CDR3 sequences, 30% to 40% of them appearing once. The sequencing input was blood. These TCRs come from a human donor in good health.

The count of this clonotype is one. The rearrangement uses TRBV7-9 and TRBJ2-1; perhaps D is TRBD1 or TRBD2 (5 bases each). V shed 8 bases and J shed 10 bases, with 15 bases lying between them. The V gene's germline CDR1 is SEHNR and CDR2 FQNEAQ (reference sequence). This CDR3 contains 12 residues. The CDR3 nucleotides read TGTGCCAGCGGCCCAGGGAGAAACGAGCAGTTCTTC. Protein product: CASGPGRNEQFF.

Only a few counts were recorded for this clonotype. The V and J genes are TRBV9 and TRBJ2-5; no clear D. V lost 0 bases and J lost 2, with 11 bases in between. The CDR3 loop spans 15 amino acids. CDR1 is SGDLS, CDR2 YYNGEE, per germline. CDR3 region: CASSVDISVQETQYF. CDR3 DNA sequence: TGTGCCAGCAGCGTAGATATTTCAGTTCAAGAGACCCAGTACTTC.

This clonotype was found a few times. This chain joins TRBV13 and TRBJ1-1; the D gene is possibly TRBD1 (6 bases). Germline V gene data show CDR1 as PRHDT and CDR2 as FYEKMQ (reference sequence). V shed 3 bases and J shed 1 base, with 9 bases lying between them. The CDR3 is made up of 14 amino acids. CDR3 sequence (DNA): TGTGCCAGCAGCTTTGGGGGGCAGAACACTGAAGCTTTCTTT. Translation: CASSFGGQNTEAFF.

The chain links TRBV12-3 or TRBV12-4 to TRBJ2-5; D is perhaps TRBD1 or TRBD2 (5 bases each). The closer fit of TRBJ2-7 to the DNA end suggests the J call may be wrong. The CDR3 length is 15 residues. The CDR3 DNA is TGTGCCAGCAGTTTCCGGGACCAGGATCCTAACGAGCAGTACTTC. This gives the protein CASSFRDQDPNEQYF.

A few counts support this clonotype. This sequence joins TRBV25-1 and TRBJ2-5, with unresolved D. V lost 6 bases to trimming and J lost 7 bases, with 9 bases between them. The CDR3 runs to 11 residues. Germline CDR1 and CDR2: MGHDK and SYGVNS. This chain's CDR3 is CASRSIGTQYF. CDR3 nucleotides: TGTGCCAGCAGGTCTATAGGGACCCAGTACTTC.

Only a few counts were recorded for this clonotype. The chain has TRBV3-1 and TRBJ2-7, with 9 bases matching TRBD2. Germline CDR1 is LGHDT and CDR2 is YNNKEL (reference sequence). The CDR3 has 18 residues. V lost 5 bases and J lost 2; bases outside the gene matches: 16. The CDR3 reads CASSGAGQAGGYTYEQYF. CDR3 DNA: TGTGCCAGCAGCGGCGCCGGCCAAGCGGGGGGCTATACCTACGAGCAGTACTTC.

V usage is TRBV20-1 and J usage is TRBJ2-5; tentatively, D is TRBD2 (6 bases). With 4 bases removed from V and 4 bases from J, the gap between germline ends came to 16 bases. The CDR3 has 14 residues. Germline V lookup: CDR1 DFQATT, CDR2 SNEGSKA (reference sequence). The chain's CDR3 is CSANVGGRRETQYF. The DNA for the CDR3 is TGCAGTGCTAACGTGGGGGGTCGAAGAGAGACCCAGTACTTC.

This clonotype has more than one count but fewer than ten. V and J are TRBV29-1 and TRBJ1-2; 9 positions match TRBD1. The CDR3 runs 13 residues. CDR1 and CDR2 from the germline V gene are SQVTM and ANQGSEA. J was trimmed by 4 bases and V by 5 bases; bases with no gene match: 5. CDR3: CSVTGGALYGYTF. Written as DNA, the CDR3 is TGCAGCGTTACAGGGGGCGCGCTCTATGGCTACACCTTC. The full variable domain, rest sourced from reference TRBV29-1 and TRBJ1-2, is SAVISQKPSRDICQRGTSLTIQCQVDSQVTMMFWYRQQPGQSLTLIATANQGSEATYESGFVIDKFPISRPNLTFSTLTVSNMSPEDSSIYLCSVTGGALYGYTFGSGTRLTVV.

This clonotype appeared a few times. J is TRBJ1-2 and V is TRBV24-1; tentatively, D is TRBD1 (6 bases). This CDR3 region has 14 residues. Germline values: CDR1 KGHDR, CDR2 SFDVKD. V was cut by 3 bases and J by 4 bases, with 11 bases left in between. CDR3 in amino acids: CATSDGGVGYGYTF. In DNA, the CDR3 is TGTGCCACCAGTGATGGGGGCGTAGGCTATGGCTACACCTTC.

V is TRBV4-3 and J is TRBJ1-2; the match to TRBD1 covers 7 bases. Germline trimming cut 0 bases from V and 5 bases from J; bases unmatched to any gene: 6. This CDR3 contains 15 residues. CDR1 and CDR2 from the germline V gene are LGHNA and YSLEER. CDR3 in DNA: TGCGCCAGCAGCCAAGATCCCCACAGGGGTTATGGCTACACCTTC. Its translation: CASSQDPHRGYGYTF.

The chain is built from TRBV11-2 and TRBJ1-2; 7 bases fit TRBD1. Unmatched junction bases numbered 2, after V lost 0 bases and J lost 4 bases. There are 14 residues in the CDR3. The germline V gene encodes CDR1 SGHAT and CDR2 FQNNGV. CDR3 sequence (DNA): TGTGCCAGCAGCTTAGAGAGGGGGCTCTATGGCTACACCTTC. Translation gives CASSLERGLYGYTF.

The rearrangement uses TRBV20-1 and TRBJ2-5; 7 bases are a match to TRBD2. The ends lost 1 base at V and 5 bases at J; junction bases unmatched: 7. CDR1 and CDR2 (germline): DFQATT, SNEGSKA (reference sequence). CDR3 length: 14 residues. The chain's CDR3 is CSARVLRGIETQYF. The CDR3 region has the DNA TGCAGTGCTAGAGTTTTGCGGGGGATTGAGACCCAGTACTTC.

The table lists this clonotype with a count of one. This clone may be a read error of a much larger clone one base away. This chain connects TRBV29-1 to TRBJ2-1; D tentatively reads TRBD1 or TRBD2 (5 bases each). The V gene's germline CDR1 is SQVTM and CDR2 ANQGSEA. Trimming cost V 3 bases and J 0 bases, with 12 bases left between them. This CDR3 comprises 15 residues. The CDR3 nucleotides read TGCAGCGTTGATGTTGGGGACCTCTCCTACAATGAGCAGTTCTTC. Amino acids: CSVDVGDLSYNEQFF.

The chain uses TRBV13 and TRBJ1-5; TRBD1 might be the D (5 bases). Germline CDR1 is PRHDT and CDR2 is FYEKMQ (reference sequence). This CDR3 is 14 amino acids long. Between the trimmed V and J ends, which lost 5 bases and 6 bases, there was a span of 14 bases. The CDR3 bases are TGTGCCAGCAGCACTGGGGGGTGGGGTCAGCCCCAGCATTTT. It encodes CASSTGGWGQPQHF.

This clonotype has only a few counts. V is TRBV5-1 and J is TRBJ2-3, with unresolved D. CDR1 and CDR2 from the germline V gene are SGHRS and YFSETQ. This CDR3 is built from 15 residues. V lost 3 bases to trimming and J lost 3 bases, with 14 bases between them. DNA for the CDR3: TGCGCCAGCAGCTGGACCGACGACGGGACAGATACGCAGTATTTT. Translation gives CASSWTDDGTDTQYF.

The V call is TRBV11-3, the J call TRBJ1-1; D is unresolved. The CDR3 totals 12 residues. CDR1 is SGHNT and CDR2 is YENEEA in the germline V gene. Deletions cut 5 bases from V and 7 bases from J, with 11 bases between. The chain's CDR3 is CASSLTPFEAFF. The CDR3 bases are TGTGCCAGCAGCCTGACCCCATTTGAAGCTTTCTTT.